This record looks at one TCR beta chain sequence and its context. Its antigen is unidentified. PCR amplification relied on 60 Vbeta primers (plus 13 Jbeta primers). Repertoires were generated with immunoSEQ multiplex PCR, while TCRdb's copy carries only in-frame clones and drops some. The repertoire includes 110,000 to 150,000 clones, roughly 75% of them detected once, and around 3.4% sits in the top ten. This entry comes from a study of cytomegalovirus exposure and HLA in healthy donors. Findings of the study overall: Cytomegalovirus-associated TCR beta chains were listed, numbering 164. In a later analysis, a missense DCLRE1C variant was linked to TCR beta V- and J-gene trimming.

This CDR3 is built from 13 residues. Germline lookup yields CDR1 MNHNY and CDR2 SVGAGI (reference sequence). Deletions cut 7 bases from V and 5 bases from J, with 15 bases between. The clonotype comes from a man aged 40-49 years in good health and CMV-seronegative. The sample taken for sequencing was PBMCs. The chain joins TRBV6-6 to TRBJ2-7, with TRBD1 as a possible D gene (6 bases). The CDR3 nucleotides are TGTGCCAGCACTCTAGGGAAGGGGGACGAGCAGTACTTC. Translation: CASTLGKGDEQYF.